The text below deals with one T cell receptor (beta chain). The data originate from a study of T-cell memory formation after mild COVID-19. TCRdb reanalysed the 5' RACE reads using MiXCR and keeps one entry per CDR3 protein. Seen here are approximately 230,000 distinct CDR3 sequences, about a sixth observed once, and the top ten hold approximately 3.5%. The trim removed 0 bases at V and 6 bases at J, leaving 6 bases unmatched. The CDR3 length is 15 residues. Per the germline V gene, CDR1 is SGHRS and CDR2 is YFSETQ. The specimen sequenced was PBMCs or a T cell subset sorted from them (not recorded which). The chain employs TRBV5-1 and TRBJ1-5; 7 nucleotides align to TRBD1. This sequence was found in a man in his late teens or twenties who had mild COVID-19 (a few samples of this study predate the infection). Cell type and time point are not known. CDR3 residues: CASSLAGGLGQPQHF. Here the CDR3 DNA reads TGCGCCAGCAGCTTGGCAGGGGGTTTAGGTCAGCCCCAGCATTTT.